This is a list of T cell receptor beta chains from one sample in a study of OX40 agonist ivuxolimab in advanced cancers. Sequencing used immunoSEQ multiplex PCR; TCRdb keeps in-frame clones, though not all of them. The sample records around 100,000 clones, roughly nine tenths being singletons. The sample here was CD4+ or CD8+ T cells sorted from blood, taken in a trial of the OX40 agonist ivuxolimab. The receptors stem from an adult with an advanced solid tumor such as melanoma, head and neck, liver or kidney cancer. The CDR3 runs from the conserved cysteine through the conserved F or W. D genes are given only for firm matches. The listing skips clone size in some rows; elsewhere it reads once, few, many or a size class.

clone_size	j_call	d_call	v_call	cdr3_aa	cdr3_nt
few	TRBJ1-2	TRBD1	TRBV2	CASSDVQGALYGYTF	TGTGCCAGCAGTGATGTACAGGGGGCCCTCTATGGCTACACCTTC
.	TRBJ2-1	.	TRBV30	CAWGLFRAYNEQFF	TGTGCCTGGGGGCTATTCCGTGCCTACAATGAGCAGTTCTTC
.	TRBJ2-2	.	TRBV29-1	CSVEDRLPDNIAGELFF	TGCAGCGTTGAAGATCGGCTACCTGACAATATCGCCGGGGAGCTGTTTTTT
.	TRBJ1-4	.	TRBV6-5	CASSQGSPREKLFF	TGTGCCAGCAGCCAGGGGAGTCCAAGGGAAAAACTGTTTTTT
.	TRBJ1-4	TRBD1	TRBV5-1	CASKPTGSSEKLFF	TGCGCCAGCAAACCGACAGGGTCGAGTGAAAAACTGTTTTTT
.	TRBJ1-1	.	TRBV9	CASSVGWGALNTEAFF	TGTGCCAGCAGCGTAGGATGGGGGGCCCTAAACACTGAAGCTTTCTTT
.	TRBJ2-1	TRBD1	TRBV5-4	CASSASTGFRRREQFF	TGTGCCAGCAGCGCGTCGACAGGGTTTAGAAGGCGTGAGCAGTTCTTC
.	TRBJ2-4	.	TRBV18	CASSLVSMDIQYF	TGTGCCAGCTCACTCGTCTCAATGGACATTCAGTACTTC
.	TRBJ2-7	.	TRBV19	CASSINVYSYEQYF	TGTGCCAGTAGTATCAACGTTTACTCCTACGAGCAGTACTTC
.	TRBJ2-2	.	TRBV7-9	CASSSRASGTGELFF	TGTGCCAGCAGCTCCCGGGCCTCGGGGACCGGGGAGCTGTTTTTT
.	TRBJ2-7	TRBD2	TRBV19	CASSLMVERGVSYEQYF	TGTGCCAGTAGTCTGATGGTGGAGCGGGGGGTCTCCTACGAGCAGTACTTC
.	TRBJ1-5	TRBD1	TRBV19	CASSVRGRDQPQHF	TGTGCCAGTAGTGTCAGGGGGCGCGACCAGCCCCAGCATTTT
.	TRBJ1-3	TRBD1	TRBV27	CASSYESPGQGASGNTIYF	TGTGCCAGCAGTTATGAGAGTCCGGGACAGGGGGCGTCTGGAAACACCATATATTTT
once	TRBJ2-5	TRBD1	TRBV7-3	CASRRGQGETQYF	TGTGCCAGCAGACGCGGACAGGGAGAGACCCAGTACTTC
.	TRBJ2-1	.	TRBV25-1	CASSVRFPSSYNEQFF	TGTGCCAGCAGTGTCCGATTTCCGAGCTCCTACAATGAGCAGTTCTTC
.	TRBJ1-1	.	TRBV11-3	CASSLEGGSTEAFF	TGTGCCAGCAGCTTAGAAGGGGGTAGCACTGAAGCTTTCTTT
.	TRBJ1-2	TRBD1	TRBV9	CASSTDRAFYGYTF	TGTGCCAGCAGCACGGACAGGGCTTTCTATGGCTACACCTTC
.	TRBJ2-5	TRBD1	TRBV5-1	CASSQGQGIETQYF	TGCGCCAGCAGCCAGGGACAGGGGATAGAGACCCAGTACTTC
.	TRBJ2-5	.	TRBV27	CASSFEETQYF	TGTGCCAGCTCCTTCGAAGAGACCCAGTACTTC
.	TRBJ2-1	TRBD2	TRBV5-4	CASSPRTSGRYNEQFF	TGTGCCAGCAGCCCCAGGACTAGCGGGAGATACAATGAGCAGTTCTTC
.	TRBJ2-3	.	TRBV6-1	CASSKEGATDTQYF	TGTGCCAGCAGTAAAGAGGGAGCCACAGATACGCAGTATTTT
.	TRBJ1-5	.	TRBV7-2	CASSLGGTARQPQHF	TGTGCCAGCAGCTTAGGCGGGACCGCAAGACAGCCCCAGCATTTT
.	TRBJ2-2	.	TRBV5-6	CASSLGGTNTGELFF	TGTGCCAGCAGCTTGGGAGGGACCAACACCGGGGAGCTGTTTTTT
.	TRBJ1-1	.	TRBV6-5	CASSYSNYGNTEAFF	TGTGCCAGCAGTTACTCGAATTACGGGAACACTGAAGCTTTCTTT
.	TRBJ2-4	.	TRBV5-1	CASSLVGGRGSKNIQYF	TGCGCCAGCAGCTTGGTCGGGGGGCGTGGGTCCAAAAACATTCAGTACTTC
.	TRBJ1-1	.	TRBV6-4	CASRPHVGTEAFF	TGTGCCAGCAGACCCCACGTAGGGACTGAAGCTTTCTTT
.	TRBJ1-2	TRBD1	TRBV19	CASSLGGTETNYGYTF	TGTGCCAGTAGTCTTGGGGGGACAGAGACTAACTATGGCTACACCTTC
.	TRBJ2-7	.	TRBV7-2	CASSFDRDDEQYF	TGTGCCAGCAGCTTTGATAGGGATGACGAGCAGTACTTC
.	TRBJ1-2	.	TRBV19	CASGQHYGYTF	TGTGCCAGCGGACAGCACTATGGCTACACCTTC
.	TRBJ2-7	TRBD1	TRBV2	CASSPPGQGYEQYF	TGTGCCAGCAGTCCACCGGGACAGGGTTACGAGCAGTACTTC
.	TRBJ1-1	.	TRBV5-1	CASSSQGRTEAFF	TGCGCCAGCAGCTCCCAGGGGAGGACTGAAGCTTTCTTT
.	TRBJ1-1	.	TRBV9	CASSVKLNTEAFF	TGTGCCAGCAGCGTAAAGTTGAACACTGAAGCTTTCTTT
.	TRBJ2-5	.	TRBV7-2	CASSNLIPETQYF	TGTGCCAGCAGCAACCTCATCCCAGAGACCCAGTACTTC
.	TRBJ1-1	.	TRBV7-9	CASSLETEAFF	TGTGCCAGCAGCCTCGAGACTGAAGCTTTCTTT
.	TRBJ2-5	TRBD1	TRBV7-2	CASSLMTGTETQYF	TGTGCCAGCAGCTTAATGACAGGGACGGAGACCCAGTACTTC
.	TRBJ1-1	TRBD1	TRBV19	CASSQPVGQGPWNTEAFF	TGTGCCAGTAGTCAACCAGTCGGACAGGGACCGTGGAACACTGAAGCTTTCTTT
.	TRBJ1-1	.	TRBV14	CASSQDRGREAFF	TGTGCCAGCAGCCAAGATCGGGGCAGGGAAGCTTTCTTT
.	TRBJ2-7	.	TRBV7-2	CASSGRGVTYEQYF	TGTGCCAGCAGCGGTCGAGGCGTAACCTACGAGCAGTACTTC
.	TRBJ2-3	TRBD2	TRBV18	CASSLHRLAGNTDTQYF	TGTGCCAGCTCACTGCATAGACTAGCGGGGAACACAGATACGCAGTATTTT
.	TRBJ1-2	.	TRBV7-8	CASSFPGSRYGYTF	TGTGCCAGCAGCTTCCCCGGGTCCCGCTATGGCTACACCTTC
.	TRBJ2-7	TRBD1	TRBV9	CASSVGTGGHEQYF	TGTGCCAGCAGCGTCGGGACAGGGGGCCACGAGCAGTACTTC
.	TRBJ2-7	.	TRBV11-3	CASSLGDTDYEQYF	TGTGCCAGCAGCTTAGGGGACACCGACTACGAGCAGTACTTC
.	TRBJ2-1	TRBD1	TRBV7-2	CASSWRQGAYNEQFF	TGTGCCAGCAGCTGGAGACAGGGGGCTTACAATGAGCAGTTCTTC
once	TRBJ2-1	TRBD2	TRBV19	CASSLTGTSGNNEQFF	TGTGCCAGTAGTCTTACCGGGACTAGCGGTAACAATGAGCAGTTCTTC
.	TRBJ2-1	.	TRBV19	CASSIGAGSGGGEQFF	TGTGCCAGTAGTATAGGAGCCGGTAGCGGAGGGGGTGAGCAGTTCTTC
.	TRBJ1-5	.	TRBV5-6	CASSLGRDQPQHF	TGTGCCAGCAGCTTAGGGCGGGATCAGCCCCAGCATTTT
few	TRBJ1-2	TRBD1	TRBV4-3	CASSQTGKMYGYTF	TGCGCCAGCAGCCAGACAGGGAAGATGTATGGCTACACCTTC